The 23 T cell receptor beta chains below come from one sample, sequenced in a study of technical replicates of blood from a few donors. Using immunoSEQ multiplex PCR, the repertoire was profiled, and TCRdb retains in-frame clones only, with some absent. The data show about 79,000 clones, with roughly 94% seen just once and 0.2% to 0.3% held by the top ten. The specimen sequenced was T cells isolated from PBMCs. These receptors all stem from a human donor in good health.

The chain has TRBV5-6 and TRBJ2-5; TRBD1 might be the D (6 bases). V was pared by 1 base and J by 1 base, with 8 bases between. The CDR3 extends over 14 amino acids. Germline loops: CDR1 SGHDT, CDR2 YYEEEE. The DNA of the CDR3 is TGTGCCAGCAGCTTGAAACAGGGCCAAGAGACCCAGTACTTC. Translation gives CASSLKQGQETQYF. Full variable domain (outside the CDR3, taken from reference TRBV5-6 and TRBJ2-5): DAGVTQSPTHLIKTRGQQVTLRCSPKSGHDTVSWYQQALGQGPQFIFQYYEEEERQRGNFPDRFSGHQFPNYSSELNVNALLLGDSALYLCASSLKQGQETQYFGPGTRLLVL.

The chain employs TRBV9 and TRBJ1-4; no reliable D call. The CDR3 is made up of 15 amino acids. Deletions cut 0 bases from V and 8 bases from J, with 14 bases between. CDR1 and CDR2 from the germline V gene are SGDLS and YYNGEE. CDR3: CASSVAEGKSEKLFF. The DNA for the CDR3 is TGTGCCAGCAGCGTAGCCGAGGGTAAGAGCGAAAAACTGTTTTTT.

This chain connects TRBV4-2 to TRBJ2-7; 7 bases are shared with TRBD2. This CDR3 contains 15 residues. With 3 bases clipped from V and 3 bases from J, the junction kept 8 bases outside the gene matches. The germline CDR1 and CDR2 sequences are LGHNA and YNFKEQ. CDR3 coding DNA: TGTGCCAGCAGCCATGAGCGGGGAATTTTCTACGAGCAGTACTTC. The encoded protein is CASSHERGIFYEQYF.

In its sample, this clone was seen once. V is TRBV6-1 and J is TRBJ2-3; 13 bases fit TRBD2. The V and J ends lost 6 bases and 2 bases, in that order; junction bases with no gene match: 2. CDR1 and CDR2 from the germline V gene are MNHNS and SASEGT. The CDR3 runs to 15 residues. The CDR3: CASRLAGGPTDTQYF. In nucleotides, the CDR3 is TGTGCCAGCAGACTAGCGGGAGGGCCCACAGATACGCAGTATTTT.

V gene TRBV27 combines with J gene TRBJ1-3; D gene uncertain. Per the germline V gene, CDR1 is MNHEY and CDR2 is SMNVEV (reference sequence). The CDR3 has 15 amino acids. V shed 6 bases and J shed 1 base, with 13 bases lying between them. Here the CDR3 DNA reads TGTGCCAGCAGGAGGAGAGGATCATCTGGAAACACCATATATTTT. It is translated as CASRRRGSSGNTIYF.

The chain recombines TRBV28 with TRBJ1-2; D ambiguous. V was clipped by 1 base and J by 6 bases, with 9 bases between them. In germline, CDR1 is MDHEN, CDR2 SYDVKM. This CDR3 contains 13 residues. The chain's CDR3 is CASSLSIIHGYTF. The CDR3 DNA follows: TGTGCCAGCAGTTTATCTATAATTCATGGCTACACCTTC.

The gene calls are TRBV7-8 and TRBJ2-3; 8 bases match TRBD2. The CDR3 spans 18 residues. The V gene end was trimmed by 3 bases and the J gene end by 5 bases; junction bases not matched to a gene: 16. Germline V gene data show CDR1 as SGHVS and CDR2 as FQNEAQ. The DNA for the CDR3 is TGTGCCAGCAGCTTGCTCCCAAAACTAGCGGCCTGGGGAGATACGCAGTATTTT. Its translation: CASSLLPKLAAWGDTQYF.

V usage is TRBV2 and J usage is TRBJ2-7; TRBD1 matches 11 bases. The J segment lost 7 bases and the V segment lost 6 bases, leaving 14 bases of the junction unmatched. Germline CDR1 reads SNHLY; CDR2 reads FYNNEI. This CDR3 has 16 residues. The CDR3 nucleotides are TGTGCCAGCAGGACACCCTACGGACAGGGGGCGGGGGAGCAGTACTTC. Its translation is CASRTPYGQGAGEQYF.

The chain employs TRBV5-1 and TRBJ1-2, with 7 nucleotides matching TRBD1. Germline lookup yields CDR1 SGHRS and CDR2 YFSETQ. Trimming at V came to 4 bases and at J to 5 bases, leaving 5 bases not matched to a gene. The CDR3 consists of 13 residues. The CDR3 loop is CASSSTGVYGYTF. DNA of the CDR3: TGCGCCAGCAGCAGCACAGGGGTTTATGGCTACACCTTC.

The V gene is TRBV10-3, the J gene TRBJ2-1; 7 bases agree with TRBD1. This CDR3 contains 18 residues. Germline V gene data show CDR1 as ENHRY and CDR2 as SYGVKD. Losses at the gene ends were 4 bases for V and 1 base for J; bases not matched to a gene: 13. CDR3 nucleotide sequence: TGTGCCATCAGTGGTGAGAGGGGGCGATTGGGATCCTACAATGAGCAGTTCTTC. Translated: CAISGERGRLGSYNEQFF.

Only a few counts were recorded for this clone. CDR3 sequence: CASSEDRVSNQPQHF. CDR3 sequence (DNA): TGTGCCAGCAGCGAGGACAGGGTCAGCAATCAGCCCCAGCATTTT. This chain joins TRBV16 and TRBJ1-5, with 8 bases matching TRBD1. Germline V gives CDR1 KGHSY, CDR2 FQNENV. The V gene end was trimmed by 5 bases and the J gene end by 1 base; junction bases not matched to a gene: 4. The length of the CDR3 is 15 residues.

The chain has TRBV11-2 and TRBJ1-1, with D maybe TRBD1 (5 bases). The germline V gene encodes CDR1 SGHAT and CDR2 FQNNGV. The V gene lost 5 bases and the J gene lost 5 bases, with 12 bases spanning the gap. The length of the CDR3 is 13 residues. This CDR3 is CASSRSGPTEAFF. The CDR3 region has the DNA TGTGCCAGCAGCCGTTCAGGGCCAACTGAAGCTTTCTTT.

CDR3 residues: CSVEGRASNIQYF. As DNA, the CDR3 is TGCAGCGTTGAAGGCAGGGCATCGAACATTCAGTACTTC. The rearrangement joins TRBV29-1 to TRBJ2-4, with D possibly being TRBD1 (5 bases). Per germline, CDR1 SQVTM and CDR2 ANQGSEA. The CDR3 spans 13 residues. Trimming shortened V by 1 base and J by 7 bases, and 11 bases separated the two germline ends.

The rearrangement uses TRBV29-1 and TRBJ2-1, with 7 bases fitting TRBD2. Germline values: CDR1 SQVTM, CDR2 ANQGSEA. The CDR3 is 12 amino acids. Losses at the gene ends were 7 bases for V and 10 bases for J; bases not matched to a gene: 10. Here the CDR3 reads CSAGLGVREQFF. CDR3 DNA: TGCAGCGCAGGACTAGGGGTCCGCGAGCAGTTCTTC.

This rearrangement joins TRBV14 to TRBJ2-6; D perhaps matches TRBD2 (5 bases). V lost 0 bases and J lost 0, with 12 bases in between. CDR1 and CDR2 from the germline V gene are SGHDN and FVKESK. CDR3 length: 18 amino acids. The CDR3 coding sequence is TGTGCCAGCAGCCAAGAAGGGAGACTCAACTCTGGGGCCAACGTCCTGACTTTC. The encoded protein is CASSQEGRLNSGANVLTF. The full variable domain, completed using reference TRBV14 and TRBJ2-6, is EAGVTQFPSHSVIEKGQTVTLRCDPISGHDNLYWYRRVMGKEIKFLLHFVKESKQDESGMPNNRFLAERTGGTYSTLKVQPAELEDSGVYFCASSQEGRLNSGANVLTFGAGSRLTVL.

CDR3 DNA sequence: TGTGCCAGCAATAGCGGGAGCTCCTACAATGAGCAGTTCTTC. This gives the protein CASNSGSSYNEQFF. The chain couples TRBV2 to TRBJ2-1; 9 nucleotides align to TRBD2. The CDR3 is made up of 14 amino acids. Germline CDR1 is SNHLY and CDR2 is FYNNEI. The trim removed 7 bases at V and 0 bases at J, leaving 1 base unmatched.

This rearrangement joins TRBV5-1 to TRBJ1-5, with a tentative D call TRBD1 (5 bases). The ends were cut back, 0 bases at V and 4 bases at J, with 11 bases in the middle. The germline V gene encodes CDR1 SGHRS and CDR2 YFSETQ. There are 15 residues in the CDR3. CDR3 sequence (DNA): TGCGCCAGCAGCTTGGCCTTGACAGAGAATCAGCCCCAGCATTTT. Its protein is CASSLALTENQPQHF. Variable domain in full (rest from reference TRBV5-1 and TRBJ1-5): KAGVTQTPRYLIKTRGQQVTLSCSPISGHRSVSWYQQTPGQGLQFLFEYFSETQRNKGNFPGRFSGRQFSNSRSEMNVSTLELGDSALYLCASSLALTENQPQHFGDGTRLSIL.

The chain carries TRBV15 and TRBJ2-5, with 7 positions matching TRBD2. V was pared by 0 bases and J by 4 bases, with 2 bases of the junction left unmatched. CDR1 and CDR2 from the germline V gene are LNHNV and YYDKDF (reference sequence). The CDR3 totals 14 residues. The CDR3 sequence: CATSRDWGGETQYF. The CDR3 DNA reads TGTGCCACCAGCAGAGATTGGGGGGGAGAGACCCAGTACTTC.

The chain carries TRBV4-1 and TRBJ2-5; 9 bases fit TRBD2. Trimming cost V 5 bases and J 2 bases; bases outside gene matches: 12. The CDR3 extends over 17 amino acids. Germline V gene data show CDR1 as MGHRA and CDR2 as YSYEKL. Written as DNA, the CDR3 is TGCGCCAGCAGCGAGGGTCCTAGCGGGGACCTTCAAGAGACCCAGTACTTC. As protein: CASSEGPSGDLQETQYF.

This clone was seen once. In DNA form, the CDR3 reads TGTGCCAGCAGCCGGACTGAGAGAGATACGCAGTATTTT. This translates into CASSRTERDTQYF. The V call is TRBV6-1, the J call TRBJ2-3; D is possibly TRBD2 (5 bases). This CDR3 comprises 13 residues. The V gene lost 6 bases and the J gene lost 5 bases, with 12 bases spanning the gap. The germline CDR1 and CDR2 sequences are MNHNS and SASEGT.

The chain combines TRBV30 with TRBJ1-3, with D unclear. V lost 3 bases and J lost 1, with 13 bases in between. CDR1 is GTSNPN and CDR2 is SVGIG in the germline V gene (reference sequence). CDR3 size: 15 residues. The DNA for the CDR3 is TGTGCCTGGAGCCCGTTAGTATTTTCTGGAAACACCATATATTTT. It encodes CAWSPLVFSGNTIYF. The full variable domain, rest sourced from reference TRBV30 and TRBJ1-3, is SQTIHQWPATLVQPVGSPLSLECTVEGTSNPNLYWYRQAAGRGLQLLFYSVGIGQISSEVPQNLSASRPQDRQFILSSKKLLLSDSGFYLCAWSPLVFSGNTIYFGEGSWLTVV.

This clone was picked up one time. The chain carries TRBV10-3 and TRBJ1-1, with 9 bases identical to TRBD1. J gave up 4 bases and V 1 base, and 4 bases lay outside the gene matches. The CDR3 runs 15 residues. Germline V CDR1 and CDR2: ENHRY, SYGVKD. DNA of the CDR3: TGTGCCATCAGTGAGTATGGGACAGGGAGCACTGAAGCTTTCTTT. Its protein is CAISEYGTGSTEAFF.

The chain combines TRBV28 with TRBJ2-7; the match to TRBD1 covers 8 bases. V was pared by 6 bases and J by 3 bases, with 1 base of the junction left unmatched. The CDR3 consists of 12 residues. Germline CDR1 is MDHEN and CDR2 is SYDVKM. CDR3 DNA sequence: TGTGCCAGCAGACAGGGGGTCTACGAGCAGTACTTC. It encodes CASRQGVYEQYF.